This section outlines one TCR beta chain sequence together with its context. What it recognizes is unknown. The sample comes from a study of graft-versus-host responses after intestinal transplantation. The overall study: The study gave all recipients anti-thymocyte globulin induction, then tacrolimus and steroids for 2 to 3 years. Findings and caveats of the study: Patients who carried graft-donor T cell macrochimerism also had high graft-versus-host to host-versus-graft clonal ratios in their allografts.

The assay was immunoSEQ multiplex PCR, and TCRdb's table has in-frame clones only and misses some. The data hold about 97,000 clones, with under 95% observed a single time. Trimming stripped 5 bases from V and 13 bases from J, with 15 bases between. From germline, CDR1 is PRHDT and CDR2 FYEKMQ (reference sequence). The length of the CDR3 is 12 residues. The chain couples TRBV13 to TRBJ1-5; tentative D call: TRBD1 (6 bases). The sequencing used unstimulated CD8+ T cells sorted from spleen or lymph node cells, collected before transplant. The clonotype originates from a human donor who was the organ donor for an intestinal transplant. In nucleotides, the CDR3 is TGTGCCAGCAGCCAGCAGGACGGACAGCAGCATTTT. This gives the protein CASSQQDGQQHF.